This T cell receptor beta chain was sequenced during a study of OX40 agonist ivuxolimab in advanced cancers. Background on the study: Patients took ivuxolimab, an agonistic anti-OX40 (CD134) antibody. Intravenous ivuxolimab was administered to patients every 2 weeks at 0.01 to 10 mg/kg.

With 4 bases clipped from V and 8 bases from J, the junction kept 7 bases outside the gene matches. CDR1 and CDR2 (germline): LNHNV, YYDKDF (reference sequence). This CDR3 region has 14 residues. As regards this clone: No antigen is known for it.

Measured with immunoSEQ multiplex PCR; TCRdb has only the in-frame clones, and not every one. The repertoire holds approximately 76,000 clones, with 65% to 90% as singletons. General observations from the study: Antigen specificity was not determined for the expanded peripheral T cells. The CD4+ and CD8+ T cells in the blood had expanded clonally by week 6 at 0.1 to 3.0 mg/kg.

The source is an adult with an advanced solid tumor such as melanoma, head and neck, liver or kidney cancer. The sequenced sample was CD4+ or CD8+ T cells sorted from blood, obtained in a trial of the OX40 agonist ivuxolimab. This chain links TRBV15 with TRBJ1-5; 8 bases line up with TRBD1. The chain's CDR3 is CATSTNGQGEPQHF. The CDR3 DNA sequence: TGTGCCACCAGCACAAATGGACAGGGTGAGCCCCAGCATTTT.